This TCR beta chain was identified during a study of OX40 agonist ivuxolimab in advanced cancers. At the level of the study: The eligibility criteria allowed prior anti-PD-1, anti-PD-L1 or anti-CTLA-4 therapy, and approximately 40% had some.

General study results and limits: Circulating CD4+ and CD8+ T cells showed clonal expansion by week 6 at 0.1 to 3.0 mg/kg.

Concerning this clone itself: The target antigen is unknown.

Clones were sequenced by immunoSEQ multiplex PCR, and TCRdb holds only the in-frame ones, with some missing. Among approximately 58,000 clones listed, around 83% were seen once. This CDR3 is built from 13 residues. The V end was cut by 5 bases, the J end by 5 bases, with 12 bases between. CDR1 and CDR2 (germline): KGHSH, LQKENI. This sequence joins TRBV18 and TRBJ2-5; D is undetermined. This sample comprised CD4+ or CD8+ T cells sorted from blood, obtained in a trial of the OX40 agonist ivuxolimab. The TCR comes from an adult with an advanced solid tumor such as melanoma, head and neck, liver or kidney cancer. Here the CDR3 DNA reads TGTGCCAGCTCAACCGCTACCCGGGAGACCCAGTACTTC. Its protein is CASSTATRETQYF.